One sample yielded the 27 T cell receptor beta chains listed below, sequenced in a study of cytomegalovirus exposure and HLA in healthy donors (TCRdb year 2017). The library was built by means of the immunoSEQ multiplex PCR assay. A mixture of 60 forward primers for TCR Vbeta segments and 13 reverse primers for TCR Jbeta segments was used in the multiplex PCR. This immuneACCESS table, as held by TCRdb, lists in-frame sequences with V and J called but not all clones. Of the missing ones, under half trace to an unresolved V gene in checked studies; the others have no known cause. For this sample there are 150,000 or so clones; approximately 80% appear just once. The top ten clones comprise around 14% of the sample. Material: PBMCs. The receptor set was obtained from a woman aged 40 to 50 in good health and CMV-seronegative.

The V and J genes are TRBV4-3 and TRBJ2-7, with 7 bases that match TRBD1. CDR1 and CDR2 (germline): LGHNA, YSLEER. J lost 4 bases, V lost 0 bases, and 6 bases had no gene match. The CDR3 spans 15 residues. In DNA, the CDR3 is TGCGCCAGCAGCCAAGATGGGACAGCTGATTACGAGCAGTACTTC. This sequence encodes CASSQDGTADYEQYF.

V and J are TRBV28 and TRBJ2-7, with 9 bases that match TRBD1. This CDR3 spans 16 amino acids. The trim removed 7 bases at V and 6 bases at J, leaving 16 bases unmatched. Looked up from germline, CDR1 is MDHEN and CDR2 is SYDVKM. This CDR3 is CASTLMPGTGFSEQYF. For the CDR3, the DNA is TGTGCCAGCACCCTCATGCCCGGGACAGGGTTTAGCGAGCAGTACTTC.

V and J are TRBV5-6 and TRBJ2-7, with D possibly TRBD1 on 5 matching bases. Trimming took off 0 bases at V and 1 base at J, with 11 bases between the two ends. This CDR3 is built from 15 residues. In germline, CDR1 is SGHDT, CDR2 YYEEEE. CDR3 protein: CASSLEWTSSYEQYF. Here the CDR3 DNA reads TGTGCCAGCAGCTTGGAGTGGACAAGTTCCTACGAGCAGTACTTC.

The chain uses TRBV7-2 and TRBJ2-7, with TRBD2 identical over 9 bases. Germline V gene data show CDR1 as SGHTA and CDR2 as FQGNSA. The V segment lost 0 bases and the J segment 6 bases; nucleotides outside the gene matches: 9. This CDR3 contains 16 residues. The CDR3 DNA follows: TGTGCCAGCAGCTTAGCGGACGGCGGGAGGGCCGGCGAGCAGTACTTC. Protein: CASSLADGGRAGEQYF.

V is TRBV4-3 and J is TRBJ2-6; 9 nucleotides match TRBD1. Germline CDR1 is LGHNA and CDR2 is YSLEER. The CDR3 is made up of 18 amino acids. V trimming: 3 bases; J trimming: 0 bases; junction bases outside the gene matches: 6. The CDR3 coding sequence is TGCGCCAGCAGCCAGCGGACAGGGGATACCTCTGGGGCCAACGTCCTGACTTTC. Translated, it gives CASSQRTGDTSGANVLTF.

The chain uses TRBV4-2 and TRBJ2-3; no firm D call. The germline V and J ends were trimmed by 3 bases and 0 bases, with 7 bases remaining between them. The V gene's germline CDR1 is LGHNA and CDR2 YNFKEQ. The CDR3 covers 14 residues. The CDR3 DNA reads TGTGCCAGCAGCCAGCGGTCGAGCACAGATACGCAGTATTTT. This translates into CASSQRSSTDTQYF.

This sequence joins TRBV11-2 and TRBJ2-5, with 8 bases lining up with TRBD2. The J call is doubtful: the DNA matches TRBJ2-7 better. The germline gives CDR1 SGHAT, CDR2 FQNNGV. The CDR3 is 19 amino acids. CDR3 sequence (DNA): TGTGCCAGCAGCTTACCCAGAGGGCTAGCGGGCTTAGATTCCTACGAGCAGTACTTC. It encodes CASSLPRGLAGLDSYEQYF.

The chain has TRBV6-6 and TRBJ2-7; 9 bases are shared with TRBD1. The V gene end was trimmed by 7 bases and the J gene end by 5 bases; junction bases not matched to a gene: 12. Germline CDR1 MNHNY, CDR2 SVGAGI (reference sequence). This CDR3 is built from 15 residues. CDR3 residues: CASTRSRDRVDEQYF. In DNA, the CDR3 is TGTGCCAGCACCCGCTCCCGGGACAGGGTCGACGAGCAGTACTTC.

V and J are TRBV7-2 and TRBJ1-5; a weak D match, TRBD1 (6 bases). Germline V lookup: CDR1 SGHTA, CDR2 FQGNSA. The CDR3 length is 14 residues. Deletions cut 5 bases from V and 1 base from J, with 9 bases between. CDR3 sequence: CASSPTGSNQPQHF. In nucleotides, the CDR3 is TGTGCCAGCAGCCCAACAGGGAGCAATCAGCCCCAGCATTTT.

The rearrangement joins TRBV5-1 to TRBJ1-1; D is perhaps TRBD1 (5 bases). This CDR3 is 14 amino acids long. The ends were cut back, 2 bases at V and 2 bases at J, with 10 bases in the middle. Germline-derived CDR1 and CDR2 are SGHRS and YFSETQ. CDR3 bases: TGCGCCAGCAGCTTCACAGGTATAAACACTGAAGCTTTCTTT. Translation: CASSFTGINTEAFF.

J is TRBJ1-2 and V is TRBV4-1; D is possibly TRBD1 (5 bases). Germline CDR1 reads MGHRA; CDR2 reads YSYEKL. CDR3 size: 16 residues. The V gene lost 4 bases and the J gene lost 4 bases, with 19 bases spanning the gap. CDR3 residues: CASSLSSDSTSYGYTF. For the CDR3, the DNA is TGCGCCAGCAGCCTCTCGAGTGACAGTACATCCTATGGCTACACCTTC.

J is TRBJ1-5 and V is TRBV6-5; D might be TRBD1 (5 bases). Trimming stripped 5 bases from V and 3 bases from J, with 11 bases between. This CDR3 has 14 amino acids. Germline V gives CDR1 MNHEY, CDR2 SVGAGI. The DNA of the CDR3 is TGTGCCAGCAGTCCCGACAGTCACAATCAGCCCCAGCATTTT. This gives the protein CASSPDSHNQPQHF.

This chain connects TRBV9 to TRBJ2-3; D uncertain. Per germline, CDR1 SGDLS and CDR2 YYNGEE. This CDR3 comprises 13 residues. Trimming left V 0 bases short and J 2 bases short, with 4 bases between. The CDR3 DNA reads TGTGCCAGCAGCGTAGTCGTCACAGATACGCAGTATTTT. This translates into CASSVVVTDTQYF. The complete variable domain, with remaining parts taken from reference TRBV9 and TRBJ2-3, reads DSGVTQTPKHLITATGQRVTLRCSPRSGDLSVYWYQQSLDQGLQFLIQYYNGEERAKGNILERFSAQQFPDLHSELNLSSLELGDSALYFCASSVVVTDTQYFGPGTRLTVL.

The CDR3 DNA follows: TGTGCCAGCAGCAGAGCGGGAGCGTACACAGATACGCAGTATTTT. Its protein product is CASSRAGAYTDTQYF. This chain links TRBV21-1 with TRBJ2-3; no check of the table's D call, TRBD2, against the DNA was made. TRBV21-1 corresponds to a pseudogene. CDR3 size: 15 residues.

The chain links TRBV28 to TRBJ1-2; D is undetermined. The length of the CDR3 is 14 residues. Germline V gene sequence: CDR1 MDHEN, CDR2 SYDVKM. Deletions cut 5 bases from V and 2 bases from J, with 12 bases between. The CDR3 DNA reads as TGTGCCAGCAGTCGTCTCCCCCCGAACTATGGCTACACCTTC. Its protein is CASSRLPPNYGYTF.

Here the CDR3 reads CATSSIATTQLYEQYF. CDR3 DNA: TGTGCCACCAGCAGCATAGCAACAACACAATTATACGAGCAGTACTTC. V is TRBV15 and J is TRBJ2-7; no firm D call. Per germline, CDR1 LNHNV and CDR2 YYDKDF (reference sequence). Trimming took off 3 bases at V and 4 bases at J, with 19 bases between the two ends. The CDR3 runs to 16 residues. The whole variable domain, remainder taken from reference TRBV15 and TRBJ2-7, is DAMVIQNPRYQVTQFGKPVTLSCSQTLNHNVMYWYQQKSSQAPKLLFHYYDKDFNNEADTPDNFQSRRPNTSFCFLDIRSPGLGDTAMYLCATSSIATTQLYEQYFGPGTRLTVT.

The chain has TRBV19 and TRBJ2-7, with 7 nucleotides matching TRBD1. Per germline, CDR1 LNHDA and CDR2 SQIVND (reference sequence). The CDR3 runs 14 residues. Germline trimming cut 5 bases from V and 2 bases from J; bases unmatched to any gene: 6. The CDR3 DNA follows: TGTGCCAGTAGTTTGGGGACAGACACCTACGAGCAGTACTTC. This sequence encodes CASSLGTDTYEQYF.

This chain uses TRBV27 with TRBJ2-7; D might be TRBD1 (5 bases). Trimming stripped 7 bases from V and 2 bases from J, with 12 bases between. Germline CDR1 is MNHEY and CDR2 is SMNVEV (reference sequence). The CDR3 totals 13 residues. CDR3 DNA sequence: TGTGCCAGCACAGGGCCGGGTACCTACGAGCAGTACTTC. It codes for CASTGPGTYEQYF.

This chain uses TRBV11-3 with TRBJ2-2, with a weak D call TRBD1 (5 bases). This CDR3 region has 14 residues. Trimming cost V 5 bases and J 5 bases, with 12 bases left between them. CDR1 is SGHNT, CDR2 YENEEA, per germline. CDR3 in amino acids: CASSPDTWTGELFF. The CDR3 region has the DNA TGTGCCAGCAGCCCGGACACGTGGACCGGGGAGCTGTTTTTT.

The genes are TRBV11-2 and TRBJ2-5; TRBD1 is a possible D gene (6 bases). Germline CDR1 is SGHAT and CDR2 is FQNNGV. The CDR3 covers 15 residues. The V end lost 4 bases, the J end lost 5 bases, and 17 bases lay between the germline ends. In DNA, the CDR3 is TGTGCCAGCAGCTCCCACTACAGGGCCCGGGAGACCCAGTACTTC. Encoded protein: CASSSHYRARETQYF.

The chain links TRBV7-2 to TRBJ2-7, with TRBD1 matching over 8 bases. CDR1 and CDR2 from the germline V gene are SGHTA and FQGNSA. CDR3 size: 15 residues. V shed 5 bases, J shed 0 bases, and the junction held 6 bases outside the gene matches. CDR3 amino acids: CASSSRDRSSYEQYF. In DNA, the CDR3 is TGTGCCAGCAGCAGCCGGGACAGGAGCTCCTACGAGCAGTACTTC.

The chain recombines TRBV9 with TRBJ1-2, with TRBD1 matching 10 bases. The junction had 7 bases not matched to a gene; V was cut back by 3 bases and J by 8 bases. CDR1 and CDR2 from the germline V gene are SGDLS and YYNGEE. The CDR3 loop spans 14 amino acids. In DNA, the CDR3 is TGTGCCAGCAGCGCTGGGACAGGGGAGAGCGGCTACACCTTC. As protein: CASSAGTGESGYTF. The full variable domain, in which reference TRBV9 and TRBJ1-2 provide the parts outside the CDR3, is DSGVTQTPKHLITATGQRVTLRCSPRSGDLSVYWYQQSLDQGLQFLIQYYNGEERAKGNILERFSAQQFPDLHSELNLSSLELGDSALYFCASSAGTGESGYTFGSGTRLTVV.

This clone occurred a few times. This chain joins TRBV7-3 and TRBJ1-1; D is uncertain. This CDR3 is 13 amino acids long. Germline V lookup: CDR1 SGHTA, CDR2 FQGTGA. V was cut by 5 bases and J by 2 bases, with 9 bases left in between. CDR3 sequence: CASSKGANTEAFF. The CDR3 DNA sequence: TGTGCCAGCAGCAAGGGAGCCAACACTGAAGCTTTCTTT.

The chain is built from TRBV5-1 and TRBJ2-7; 9 bases agree with TRBD2. Germline CDR1 SGHRS, CDR2 YFSETQ. V gave up 4 bases and J gave up 2 bases; unmatched junction bases: 1. The CDR3 loop spans 13 amino acids. The CDR3 is CASSRTSAYEQYF. CDR3 bases: TGCGCCAGCAGCAGGACTAGCGCCTACGAGCAGTACTTC.

The CDR3 spells CASSVQGTPGYTF. The CDR3 DNA reads TGTGCCAGCAGTGTACAGGGGACTCCTGGCTACACCTTC. The chain uses TRBV6-5 and TRBJ1-2, with TRBD1 identical over 7 bases. Germline V gene lookup returns CDR1 MNHEY and CDR2 SVGAGI. This CDR3 is built from 13 residues. Germline trimming cut 5 bases from V and 7 bases from J; bases unmatched to any gene: 7.

CDR3 sequence: CASSYDSGLDEKLFF. CDR3 nucleotides: TGCGCCAGCAGCTATGATTCGGGACTTGATGAAAAACTGTTTTTT. The chain recombines TRBV5-1 with TRBJ1-4, with a tentative D call TRBD1 (5 bases). V lost 3 bases, J lost 6 bases, and 15 bases lay in between. Germline V lookup: CDR1 SGHRS, CDR2 YFSETQ. This CDR3 is 15 amino acids long.

This chain connects TRBV19 to TRBJ2-2; D not certain. CDR3 size: 14 residues. V lost 1 base and J lost 6, with 9 bases in between. Looked up from germline, CDR1 is LNHDA and CDR2 is SQIVND (reference sequence). CDR3: CASSIGQAPGELFF. The CDR3 DNA is TGTGCCAGTAGTATAGGGCAGGCCCCCGGGGAGCTGTTTTTT. The full variable domain, with the rest looked up from reference TRBV19 and TRBJ2-2, is DGGITQSPKYLFRKEGQNVTLSCEQNLNHDAMYWYRQDPGQGLRLIYYSQIVNDFQKGDIAEGYSVSREKKESFPLTVTSAQKNPTAFYLCASSIGQAPGELFFGEGSRLTVL.